Described below is a single T cell receptor (beta chain) sequence and its context. Its antigen is not known. The V gene's germline CDR1 is ENHRY and CDR2 SYGVKD. CDR3 length: 14 residues. Germline trimming cut 10 bases from V and 1 base from J; bases unmatched to any gene: 8. The sample comes from a study of OX40 agonist ivuxolimab in advanced cancers. Background on the study: From 23 to 79 years was the age range, with a mean of approximately 63 years, and approximately 84% were male. Findings and caveats of the study: The work left the antigen specificity of expanded peripheral T cells undetermined.

The table came from immunoSEQ multiplex PCR; TCRdb's copy has only in-frame clones and leaves some out. The table has some 38,000 clones, around nine tenths seen once; the top ten hold roughly 0.53%. The clonotype originates from an adult with an advanced solid tumor such as melanoma, head and neck, liver or kidney cancer. This specimen consisted of CD4+ or CD8+ T cells sorted from blood, obtained in a trial of the OX40 agonist ivuxolimab. The rearrangement links TRBV10-3 to TRBJ2-7; 9 bases agree with TRBD1. The DNA of the CDR3 is TGTGCCACCCGGCCCGGGACAGGGTCCTACGAGCAGTACTTC. The encoded protein is CATRPGTGSYEQYF.